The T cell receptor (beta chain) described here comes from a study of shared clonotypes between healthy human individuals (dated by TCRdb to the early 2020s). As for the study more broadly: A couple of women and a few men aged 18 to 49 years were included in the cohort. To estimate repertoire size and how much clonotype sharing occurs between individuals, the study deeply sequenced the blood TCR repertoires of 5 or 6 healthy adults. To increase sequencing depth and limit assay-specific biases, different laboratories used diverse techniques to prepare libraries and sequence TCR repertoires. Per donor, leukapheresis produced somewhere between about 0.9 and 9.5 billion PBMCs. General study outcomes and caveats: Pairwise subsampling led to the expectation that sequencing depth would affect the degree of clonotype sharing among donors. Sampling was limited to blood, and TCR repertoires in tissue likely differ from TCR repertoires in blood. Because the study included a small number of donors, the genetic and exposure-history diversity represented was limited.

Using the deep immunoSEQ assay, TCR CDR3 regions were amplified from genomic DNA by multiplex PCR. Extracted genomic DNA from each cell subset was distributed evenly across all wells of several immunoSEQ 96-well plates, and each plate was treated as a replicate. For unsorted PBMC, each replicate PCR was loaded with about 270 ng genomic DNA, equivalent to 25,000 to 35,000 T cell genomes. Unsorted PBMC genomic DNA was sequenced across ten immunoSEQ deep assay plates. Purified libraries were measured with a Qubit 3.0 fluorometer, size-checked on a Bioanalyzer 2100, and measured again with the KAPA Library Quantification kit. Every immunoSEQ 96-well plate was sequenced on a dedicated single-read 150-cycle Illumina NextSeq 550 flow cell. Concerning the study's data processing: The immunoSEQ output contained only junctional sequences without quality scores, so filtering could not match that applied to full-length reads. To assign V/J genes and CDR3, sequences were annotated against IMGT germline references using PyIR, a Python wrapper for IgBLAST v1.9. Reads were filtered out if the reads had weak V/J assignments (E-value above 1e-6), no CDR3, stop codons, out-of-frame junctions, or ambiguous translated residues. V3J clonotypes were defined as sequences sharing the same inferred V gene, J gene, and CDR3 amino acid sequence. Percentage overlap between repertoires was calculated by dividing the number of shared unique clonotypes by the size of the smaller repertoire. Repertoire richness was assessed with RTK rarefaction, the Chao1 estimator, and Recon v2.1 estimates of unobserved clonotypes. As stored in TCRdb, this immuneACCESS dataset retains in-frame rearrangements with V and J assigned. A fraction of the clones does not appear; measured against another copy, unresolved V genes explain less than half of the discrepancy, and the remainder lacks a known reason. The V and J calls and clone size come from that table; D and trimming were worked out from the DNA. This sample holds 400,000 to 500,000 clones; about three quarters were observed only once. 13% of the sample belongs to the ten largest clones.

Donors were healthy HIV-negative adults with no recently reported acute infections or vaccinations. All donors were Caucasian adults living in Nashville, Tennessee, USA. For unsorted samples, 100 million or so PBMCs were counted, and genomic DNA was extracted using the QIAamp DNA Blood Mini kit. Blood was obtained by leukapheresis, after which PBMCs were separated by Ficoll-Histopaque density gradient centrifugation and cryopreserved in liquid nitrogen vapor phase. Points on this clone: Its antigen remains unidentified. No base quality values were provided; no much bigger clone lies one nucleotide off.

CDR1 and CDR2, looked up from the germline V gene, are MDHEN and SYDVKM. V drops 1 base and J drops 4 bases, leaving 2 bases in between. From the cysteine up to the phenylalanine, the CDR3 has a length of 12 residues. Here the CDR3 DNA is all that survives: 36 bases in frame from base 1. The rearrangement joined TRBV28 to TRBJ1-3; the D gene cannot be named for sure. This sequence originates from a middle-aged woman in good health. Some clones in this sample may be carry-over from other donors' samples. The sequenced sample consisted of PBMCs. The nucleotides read TGTGCCAGCAGTTTATTGGGAAACACCATATATTTT. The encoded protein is CASSLLGNTIYF.